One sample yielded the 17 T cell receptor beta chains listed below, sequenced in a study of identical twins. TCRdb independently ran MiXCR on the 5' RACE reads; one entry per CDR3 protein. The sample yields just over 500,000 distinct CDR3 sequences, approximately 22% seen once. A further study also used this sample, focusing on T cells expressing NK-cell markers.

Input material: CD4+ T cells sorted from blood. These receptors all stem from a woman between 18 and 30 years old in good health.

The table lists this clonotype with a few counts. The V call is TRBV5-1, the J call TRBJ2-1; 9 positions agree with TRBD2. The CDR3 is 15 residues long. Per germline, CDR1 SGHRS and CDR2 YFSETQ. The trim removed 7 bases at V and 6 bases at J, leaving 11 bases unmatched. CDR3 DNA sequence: TGCGCCAGCTCGGGGAGTAGCGGGGGTTTCAATGAGCAGTTCTTC. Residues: CASSGSSGGFNEQFF.

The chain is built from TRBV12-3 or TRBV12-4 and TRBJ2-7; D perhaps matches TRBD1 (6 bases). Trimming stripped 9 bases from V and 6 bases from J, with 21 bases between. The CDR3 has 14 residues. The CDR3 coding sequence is TGTGCCAGTCGATTCGGACAGACCACTGCCGAGCAGTACTTC. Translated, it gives CASRFGQTTAEQYF.

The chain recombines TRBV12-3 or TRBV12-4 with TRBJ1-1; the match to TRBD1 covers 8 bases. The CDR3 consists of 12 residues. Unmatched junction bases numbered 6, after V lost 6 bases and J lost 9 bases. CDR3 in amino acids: CASSPDRGQAFF. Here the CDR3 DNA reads TGTGCCAGCAGCCCCGACAGGGGACAAGCTTTCTTT.

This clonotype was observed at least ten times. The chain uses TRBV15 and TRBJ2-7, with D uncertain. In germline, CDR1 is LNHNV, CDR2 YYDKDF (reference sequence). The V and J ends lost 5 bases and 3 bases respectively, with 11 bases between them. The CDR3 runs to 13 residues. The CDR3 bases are TGTGCCACCAGCTTTTCCTCGAGCTACGAGCAGTACTTC. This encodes CATSFSSSYEQYF. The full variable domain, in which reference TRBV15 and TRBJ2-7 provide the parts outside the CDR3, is DAMVIQNPRYQVTQFGKPVTLSCSQTLNHNVMYWYQQKSSQAPKLLFHYYDKDFNNEADTPDNFQSRRPNTSFCFLDIRSPGLGDTAMYLCATSFSSSYEQYFGPGTRLTVT.

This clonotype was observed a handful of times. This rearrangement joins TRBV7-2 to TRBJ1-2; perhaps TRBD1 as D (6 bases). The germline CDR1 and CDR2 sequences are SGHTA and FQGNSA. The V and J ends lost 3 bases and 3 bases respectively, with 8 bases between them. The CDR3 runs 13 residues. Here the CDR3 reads CASSFDRHYGYTF. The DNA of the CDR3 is TGTGCCAGCAGCTTCGACAGGCACTATGGCTACACCTTC.

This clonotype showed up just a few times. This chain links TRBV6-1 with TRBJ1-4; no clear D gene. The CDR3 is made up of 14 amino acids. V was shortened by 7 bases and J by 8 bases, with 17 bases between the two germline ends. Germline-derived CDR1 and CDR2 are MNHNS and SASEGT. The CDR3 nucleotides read TGTGCCAGCACCCCCGACTCATTCCCAGAAAAACTGTTTTTT. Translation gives CASTPDSFPEKLFF.

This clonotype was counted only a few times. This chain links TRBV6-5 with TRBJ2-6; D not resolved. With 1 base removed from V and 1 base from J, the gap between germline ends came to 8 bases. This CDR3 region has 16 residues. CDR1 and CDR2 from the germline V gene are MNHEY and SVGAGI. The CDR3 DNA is TGTGCCAGCAGTTACTTCGAGAGGTCTGGGGCCAACGTCCTGACTTTC. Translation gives CASSYFERSGANVLTF.

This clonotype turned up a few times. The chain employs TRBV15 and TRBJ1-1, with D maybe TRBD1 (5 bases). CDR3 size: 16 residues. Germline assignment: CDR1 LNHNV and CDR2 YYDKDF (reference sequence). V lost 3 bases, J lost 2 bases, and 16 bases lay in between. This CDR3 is CATSRGAGRINTEAFF. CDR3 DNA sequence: TGTGCCACCAGCAGGGGTGCGGGGCGAATAAACACTGAAGCTTTCTTT.

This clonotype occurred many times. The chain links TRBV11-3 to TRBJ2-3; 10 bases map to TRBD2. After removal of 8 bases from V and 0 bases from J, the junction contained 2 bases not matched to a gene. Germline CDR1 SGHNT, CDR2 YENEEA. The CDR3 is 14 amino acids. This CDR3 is CASSAGGSTDTQYF. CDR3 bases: TGTGCCAGCTCAGCGGGAGGGAGCACAGATACGCAGTATTTT.

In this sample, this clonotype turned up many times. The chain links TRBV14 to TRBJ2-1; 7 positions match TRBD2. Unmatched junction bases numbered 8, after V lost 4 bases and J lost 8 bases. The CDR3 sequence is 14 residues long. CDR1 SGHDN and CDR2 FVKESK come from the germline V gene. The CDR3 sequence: CASSRGLVPDEQFF. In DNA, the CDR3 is TGTGCCAGCAGCCGTGGACTAGTGCCGGATGAGCAGTTCTTC.

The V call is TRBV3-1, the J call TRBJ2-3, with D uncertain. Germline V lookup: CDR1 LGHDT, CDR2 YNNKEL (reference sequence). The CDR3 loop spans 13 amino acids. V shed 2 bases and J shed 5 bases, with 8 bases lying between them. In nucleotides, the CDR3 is TGTGCCAGCAGCCAACTGTCGGGAGATACGCAGTATTTT. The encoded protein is CASSQLSGDTQYF.

CDR3 protein: CASSAGTVSEAFF. CDR3 coding DNA: TGTGCCAGCAGCGCAGGGACAGTGAGTGAAGCTTTCTTT. The chain is built from TRBV11-2 and TRBJ1-1, with TRBD1 identical over 7 bases. Germline CDR1 reads SGHAT; CDR2 reads FQNNGV. V lost 5 bases, J lost 7 bases, and 7 bases stayed unmatched. The CDR3 has 13 residues.

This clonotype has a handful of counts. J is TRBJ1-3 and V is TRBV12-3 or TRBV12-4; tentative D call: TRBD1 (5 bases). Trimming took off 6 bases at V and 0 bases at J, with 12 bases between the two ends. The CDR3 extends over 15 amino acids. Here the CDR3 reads CASRLGTLSGNTIYF. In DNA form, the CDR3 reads TGTGCCAGCAGGCTTGGGACCCTCTCTGGAAACACCATATATTTT.

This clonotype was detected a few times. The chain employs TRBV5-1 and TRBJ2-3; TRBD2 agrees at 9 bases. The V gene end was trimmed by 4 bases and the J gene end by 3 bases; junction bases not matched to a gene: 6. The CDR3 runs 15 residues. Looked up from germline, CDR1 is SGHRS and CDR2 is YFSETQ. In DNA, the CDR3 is TGCGCCAGCAGCCCGCGGGGGGGCGTGACAGATACGCAGTATTTT. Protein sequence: CASSPRGGVTDTQYF. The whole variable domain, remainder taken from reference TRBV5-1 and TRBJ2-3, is KAGVTQTPRYLIKTRGQQVTLSCSPISGHRSVSWYQQTPGQGLQFLFEYFSETQRNKGNFPGRFSGRQFSNSRSEMNVSTLELGDSALYLCASSPRGGVTDTQYFGPGTRLTVL.

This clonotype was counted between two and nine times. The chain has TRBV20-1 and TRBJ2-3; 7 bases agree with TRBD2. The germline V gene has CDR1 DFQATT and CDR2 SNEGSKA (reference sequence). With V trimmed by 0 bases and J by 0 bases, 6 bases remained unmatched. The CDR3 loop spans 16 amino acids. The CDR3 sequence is CSARDLKRGSTDTQYF. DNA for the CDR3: TGCAGTGCTAGAGATCTTAAGCGGGGTAGCACAGATACGCAGTATTTT.

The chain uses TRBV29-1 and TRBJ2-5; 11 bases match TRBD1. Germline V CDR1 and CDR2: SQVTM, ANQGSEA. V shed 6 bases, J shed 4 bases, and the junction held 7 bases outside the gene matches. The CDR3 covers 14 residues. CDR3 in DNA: TGCAGCGTCGCCGCCGGGACAGGGGGAGAGACCCAGTACTTC. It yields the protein CSVAAGTGGETQYF.

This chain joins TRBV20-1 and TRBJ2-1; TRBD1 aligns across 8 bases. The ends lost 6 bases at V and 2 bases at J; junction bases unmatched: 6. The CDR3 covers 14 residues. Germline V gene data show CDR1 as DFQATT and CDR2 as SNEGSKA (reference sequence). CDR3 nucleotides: TGCAGTGCAAATACAGGGGGTGCCTACAATGAGCAGTTCTTC. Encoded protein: CSANTGGAYNEQFF.